Sequencing of this T cell receptor (beta chain) was carried out in a study of blood T cell repertoires in COVID-19 (dated by TCRdb to about 2020). Describing the broader study: Samples from collaborators originated in the United States, Italy and Spain and spanned both the acute and convalescent phases of COVID-19. Where available, HLA class I and class II types were obtained from metadata supplied by the sample provider rather than from assay-based typing. Deeply sampled blood TCRbeta repertoires from subjects exposed to, actively infected with, or recovered from COVID-19 were included in the dataset. The prospective study material was composed of cDNA or gDNA derived from T cells, B-cell-depleted T cells, or PBMCs. The repertoires were released in a freely available public database meant as a resource for research on the immune response to SARS-CoV-2. A de-identified subject ID, COVID-19 status, age in years and sex were almost always included in the sample metadata. The samples were drawn from the first 160 participants of the ongoing ImmuneRACE study and from 1,200 or so subjects provided by 6 global collaborators.

The collaborating institutions used their own protocols to collect whole blood in K2EDTA tubes. For TCRbeta analysis, collaborator samples were shipped as frozen whole blood, as isolated PBMCs, or as DNA extracted from either sample type. TCRbeta CDR3 regions were amplified from genomic DNA by means of the immunoSEQ Assay, a bias-controlled multiplex PCR. Turning to the authors' computational methods: Within the assay, amplification of reference gene primers was used to estimate how many nucleated cells each sample contained. Sequence reads were collapsed and filtered to measure the absolute abundance of every unique TCRbeta CDR3 rearrangement. For each sample, productive Simpson clonality was calculated as the square root of Simpson's diversity index over productive rearrangements. TCRdb's version of the immuneACCESS table is confined to in-frame rearrangements and falls short of the full clone set. An unresolved V gene accounts for under half of the shortfall where checked; the remainder is of unknown origin. The V and J calls and clone size come from that table; D and trimming were worked out from the DNA. The sample includes fewer than 150,000 clones, with about nine tenths observed a single time. The ten largest account for almost 30% of the sample.

For CDR1 and CDR2, the germline V gene (reference sequence) lists SEHNR and FQNEAQ. Including cysteine and phenylalanine, the CDR3 has 15 amino acids. CDR3 DNA only is kept here, 45 bases in frame from base 1. V drops 5 bases and J drops 5 bases, leaving 18 bases in between. Beyond this particular receptor, the publication reports: The quantity of clinical and demographic metadata differed by source and by participant and was supplied without curation.

This clone was recorded only once. Its target antigen remains unknown. The record has no base qualities; no much larger clone is one base away. The sequence links TRBV7-9 to TRBJ1-2; the D region possibly corresponds to TRBD1 (6 bases align). Sequencing used peripheral blood. The clonotype was recovered from a woman aged 70-85 years with acute or convalescent COVID-19. The sequenced DNA is TGTGCCAGCAGCCCAAGGACAGAGATGTCTTATGGCTACACCTTC. It codes for CASSPRTEMSYGYTF. The variable domain in full, with residues beyond the CDR3 obtained from the reference TRBV7-9 and TRBJ1-2 genes, is DTGVSQNPRHKITKRGQNVTFRCDPISEHNRLYWYRQTLGQGPEFLTYFQNEAQLEKSRLLSDRFSAERPKGSFSTLEIQRTEQGDSAMYLCASSPRTEMSYGYTFGSGTRLTVV.